The clone carrying this T cell receptor (beta chain) was detected many times. Its antigen is currently unknown. Researchers took RNA transcripts and amplified the TCR beta CDR3 regions from them. HTBI primers drove first-round RT-PCR of the TCR CDR3. TCRdb redid the calling of the multiplex PCR reads with MiXCR, one entry per CDR3 protein. This table holds hundreds of thousands of distinct CDR3 sequences, roughly 50% found once. This CDR3 contains 17 residues. Germline values: CDR1 LNHNV, CDR2 YYDKDF (reference sequence). Trimming took 0 bases from V and 2 from J, leaving 13 bases between them. This sample stems from a study of T cells in Graves' hyperthyroidism and ophthalmopathy. Findings of the study overall: Ophthalmopathy was separated from stable hyperthyroidism by a 13 V-J model.

Researchers defined stable Graves' hyperthyroidism as no ophthalmopathy progression within 18 months. In patients aged 18 to 65, hyperthyroidism was newly diagnosed, with duration under 2 months. Uncontrolled infection, other autoimmune disease, pregnancy and lactation each barred patients from inclusion. Sequenced: peripheral blood or thyroid tissue (not recorded which). This clonotype was sampled from a woman between 18 and 29 years old with Graves' hyperthyroidism. The V and J genes are TRBV15 and TRBJ2-2; no firm D call. The CDR3 DNA is TGTGCCACCAGCAGAGATGTAGGAACTCTTAACACCGGGGAGCTGTTTTTT. Protein: CATSRDVGTLNTGELFF.